A single sample gave rise to the 25 T cell receptor beta chains below, sequenced in a study of T cell responses to AZD1222 COVID-19 vaccine. Some clones are missing from TCRdb's copy, which holds only in-frame ones; the method was immunoSEQ multiplex PCR. The table records approximately 81,000 clones, roughly four fifths of them present only once. Specimen: peripheral blood, collected 28 days after the second AZD1222 dose. The receptors originated from an adult who received the AZD1222 COVID-19 vaccine.

J is TRBJ2-7 and V is TRBV5-1; D gene uncertain. In germline, CDR1 is SGHRS, CDR2 YFSETQ. V dropped 0 bases and J dropped 2 bases, with 12 bases sitting between them. The CDR3 totals 15 residues. The CDR3 region is CASSLASVEAYEQYF. The CDR3 nucleotides are TGCGCCAGCAGCTTGGCTTCCGTAGAGGCCTACGAGCAGTACTTC.

The chain couples TRBV15 to TRBJ2-7, with 11 bases aligning to TRBD2. V shed 0 bases, J shed 2 bases, and the junction held 3 bases outside the gene matches. CDR3 length: 16 residues. Germline V gene lookup returns CDR1 LNHNV and CDR2 YYDKDF (reference sequence). The CDR3: CATSRDPGLAAYEQYF. The CDR3 region has the DNA TGTGCCACCAGCAGAGACCCGGGACTAGCGGCCTACGAGCAGTACTTC.

This clone occurred a few times. V is TRBV7-2 and J is TRBJ1-2, with D uncertain. The CDR3 runs to 13 residues. The V gene lost 1 base and the J gene lost 3 bases, with 6 bases spanning the gap. CDR1 is SGHTA, CDR2 FQGNSA, per germline. The CDR3 protein is CASSLGRDYGYTF. The CDR3 DNA sequence: TGTGCCAGCAGCTTAGGTCGGGACTATGGCTACACCTTC.

The chain employs TRBV30 and TRBJ1-1; D is unclear. The germline gives CDR1 GTSNPN, CDR2 SVGIG (reference sequence). The CDR3 extends over 15 amino acids. The V and J ends lost 4 bases and 1 base respectively, with 16 bases between them. The DNA of the CDR3 is TGTGCCTGGATAGTTCCCCGCTTTAAGAACACTGAAGCTTTCTTT. Encoded protein: CAWIVPRFKNTEAFF.

This chain connects TRBV28 to TRBJ1-2; D is perhaps TRBD1 (5 bases). Germline lookup yields CDR1 MDHEN and CDR2 SYDVKM. The germline V and J ends were trimmed by 1 base and 2 bases, with 8 bases remaining between them. This CDR3 region has 14 residues. The CDR3 loop reads CASSLLQENYGYTF. CDR3 bases: TGTGCCAGCAGTTTATTACAGGAGAACTATGGCTACACCTTC.

To note about this clone: Sequence at one end of the junction differs from germline and may be a read error. This rearrangement joins TRBV4-2 to TRBJ2-7; 8 nucleotides agree with TRBD1. Germline V lookup: CDR1 LGHNA, CDR2 YNFKEQ. This CDR3 is 12 amino acids long. CDR3 coding DNA: TGTGCCAGCAGCCAAGTCGGGACAGGCCCCCATTTC. Translated: CASSQVGTGPHF.

The gene calls are TRBV7-9 and TRBJ2-3, with a weak D call TRBD2 (6 bases). V lost 1 base to trimming and J lost 2 bases, with 10 bases between them. Germline values: CDR1 SEHNR, CDR2 FQNEAQ (reference sequence). The CDR3 length is 15 residues. The CDR3 reads CASSLDAGLTDTQYF. CDR3 bases: TGTGCCAGCAGCTTAGATGCGGGGCTCACAGATACGCAGTATTTT. The full variable domain, rest sourced from reference TRBV7-9 and TRBJ2-3, is DTGVSQNPRHKITKRGQNVTFRCDPISEHNRLYWYRQTLGQGPEFLTYFQNEAQLEKSRLLSDRFSAERPKGSFSTLEIQRTEQGDSAMYLCASSLDAGLTDTQYFGPGTRLTVL.

The chain uses TRBV5-6 and TRBJ2-7, with D possibly being TRBD2 (5 bases). The CDR3 consists of 15 residues. The germline V gene encodes CDR1 SGHDT and CDR2 YYEEEE. Between the trimmed V and J ends, which lost 4 bases and 6 bases, there was a span of 20 bases. CDR3 coding DNA: TGTGCCAGCAGCCCCCTTTACCCGTGGAGGTTCGAGCAGTACTTC. It encodes CASSPLYPWRFEQYF.

The chain is built from TRBV3-1 (or the pseudogene TRBV3-2) and TRBJ2-1; no clear D. Germline lookup yields CDR1 LGHDT and CDR2 YNNKEL (reference sequence). V was clipped by 3 bases and J by 9 bases, with 9 bases between them. The CDR3 loop spans 12 amino acids. The CDR3, as DNA: TGTGCCAGCAGCCACCGCGGTGGTGAGCAGTTCTTC. Its translation: CASSHRGGEQFF.

This chain links TRBV30 with TRBJ2-3; TRBD2 aligns across 7 bases. J gave up 1 base and V 2 bases, and 9 bases lay outside the gene matches. Germline CDR1 is GTSNPN and CDR2 is SVGIG (reference sequence). This CDR3 comprises 16 residues. The CDR3 spells CAWSMGGSRRTDTQYF. The CDR3 nucleotides read TGTGCCTGGAGTATGGGCGGGAGTCGCCGCACAGATACGCAGTATTTT.

V and J are TRBV5-1 and TRBJ1-3; D is unclear. Germline-derived CDR1 and CDR2 are SGHRS and YFSETQ. This CDR3 comprises 15 residues. The V gene lost 0 bases and the J gene lost 0 bases, with 7 bases spanning the gap. This chain's CDR3 is CASSLAASSGNTIYF. CDR3 nucleotides: TGCGCCAGCAGCTTGGCCGCCAGCTCTGGAAACACCATATATTTT.

The chain joins TRBV3-1 (or the pseudogene TRBV3-2) to TRBJ1-2; D gene uncertain. The length of the CDR3 is 16 residues. V was shortened by 1 base and J by 2 bases, with 14 bases between the two germline ends. CDR1 LGHDT and CDR2 YNNKEL come from the germline V gene (reference sequence). This CDR3 reads CASSQVTDAENYGYTF. The CDR3 nucleotides are TGTGCCAGCAGCCAAGTCACAGATGCAGAGAACTATGGCTACACCTTC.

This sequence joins TRBV9 and TRBJ1-1; D uncertain. CDR3 length: 14 residues. The germline V gene has CDR1 SGDLS and CDR2 YYNGEE. Deletions cut 0 bases from V and 5 bases from J, with 11 bases between. In DNA form, the CDR3 reads TGTGCCAGCAGCGTAGCGACAAGATGGACTGAAGCTTTCTTT. The encoded protein is CASSVATRWTEAFF. The full variable domain, its missing parts supplied by reference TRBV9 and TRBJ1-1, is DSGVTQTPKHLITATGQRVTLRCSPRSGDLSVYWYQQSLDQGLQFLIQYYNGEERAKGNILERFSAQQFPDLHSELNLSSLELGDSALYFCASSVATRWTEAFFGQGTRLTVV.

The chain has TRBV19 and TRBJ1-5; a possible D gene is TRBD1 (6 bases). V was shortened by 3 bases and J by 3 bases, with 18 bases between the two germline ends. Germline assignment: CDR1 LNHDA and CDR2 SQIVND (reference sequence). The CDR3 runs 17 residues. The DNA for the CDR3 is TGTGCCAGTAGTATGCGGGAAGGGGGTATCGCCAATCAGCCCCAGCATTTT. Amino acid sequence: CASSMREGGIANQPQHF.

The rearrangement uses TRBV19 and TRBJ1-2, with D perhaps matching TRBD1 (6 bases). The CDR3 covers 13 residues. Germline loops: CDR1 LNHDA, CDR2 SQIVND (reference sequence). V lost 4 bases to trimming and J lost 4 bases, with 10 bases between them. The CDR3 loop is CASSRTRGYGYTF. CDR3 DNA sequence: TGTGCCAGTAGTAGAACCAGGGGCTATGGCTACACCTTC.

The chain is built from TRBV4-1 and TRBJ2-3; 13 nucleotides agree with TRBD2. V was pared by 2 bases and J by 3 bases, with 2 bases of the junction left unmatched. This CDR3 comprises 16 residues. Germline assignment: CDR1 MGHRA and CDR2 YSYEKL. CDR3 region: CASSQLLAGGTDTQYF. The CDR3 DNA reads TGCGCCAGCAGCCAATTACTAGCGGGAGGGACAGATACGCAGTATTTT.

The rearrangement joins TRBV7-2 to TRBJ2-7; 7 bases are a match to TRBD2. The CDR3 sequence is 15 residues long. Germline lookup yields CDR1 SGHTA and CDR2 FQGNSA. Unmatched junction bases numbered 7, after V lost 3 bases and J lost 2 bases. The CDR3: CASSLGLAEPYEQYF. The DNA for the CDR3 is TGTGCCAGCAGCTTGGGGCTAGCGGAACCCTACGAGCAGTACTTC.

There are a few counts of this clone. V is TRBV27 and J is TRBJ1-1; D call uncertain. This CDR3 is 13 amino acids long. Looked up from germline, CDR1 is MNHEY and CDR2 is SMNVEV (reference sequence). Trimming left V 6 bases short and J 5 bases short, with 13 bases between. The CDR3 DNA reads TGTGCCAGCAGCCTCACAAAGTTTACTGAAGCTTTCTTT. Protein product: CASSLTKFTEAFF.

The rearrangement joins TRBV7-9 to TRBJ1-1; possible D gene TRBD1, 6 bases. Germline V lookup: CDR1 SEHNR, CDR2 FQNEAQ (reference sequence). The CDR3 totals 15 residues. The germline V and J ends were trimmed by 2 bases and 0 bases, with 10 bases remaining between them. CDR3 sequence reads: CASSLPGDLNTEAFF. The CDR3 region has the DNA TGTGCCAGCAGCTTACCAGGGGATTTGAACACTGAAGCTTTCTTT.

The chain employs TRBV27 and TRBJ2-7; no firm D call. Trimming removed 2 bases from V and 2 bases from J, with 7 bases in between. The CDR3 is 13 residues long. CDR1 and CDR2 (germline): MNHEY, SMNVEV (reference sequence). CDR3 protein: CASSLRRAYEQYF. CDR3 DNA sequence: TGTGCCAGCAGTTTAAGACGCGCCTACGAGCAGTACTTC.

The chain is built from TRBV10-3 and TRBJ1-2; no firm D call. This CDR3 is built from 13 residues. With 2 bases removed from V and 5 bases from J, the gap between germline ends came to 9 bases. The V gene's germline CDR1 is ENHRY and CDR2 SYGVKD. The CDR3 loop reads CAISEDQLYGYTF. The CDR3 coding sequence is TGTGCCATCAGTGAGGATCAGCTGTATGGCTACACCTTC.

The chain has TRBV6-5 and TRBJ2-5, with D perhaps matching TRBD2 (5 bases). CDR3 size: 13 residues. Germline lookup yields CDR1 MNHEY and CDR2 SVGAGI. V was shortened by 2 bases and J by 5 bases, with 9 bases between the two germline ends. This CDR3 is CASSYRRRETQYF. The CDR3 bases are TGTGCCAGCAGTTACCGCCGGAGGGAGACCCAGTACTTC.

The V call is TRBV27, the J call TRBJ1-1; D not certain. The germline CDR1 and CDR2 sequences are MNHEY and SMNVEV (reference sequence). Between the trimmed V and J ends, which lost 3 bases and 0 bases, there was a span of 11 bases. The CDR3 spans 15 residues. DNA of the CDR3: TGTGCCAGCAGTTTGTGGGGTACGATGAACACTGAAGCTTTCTTT. Translating it yields CASSLWGTMNTEAFF.

V and J are TRBV28 and TRBJ1-4, with D maybe TRBD1 (5 bases). V lost 1 base to trimming and J lost 8 bases, with 8 bases between them. CDR1 is MDHEN, CDR2 SYDVKM, per germline. This CDR3 comprises 13 residues. The CDR3 loop reads CASSLSGGEKLFF. CDR3 nucleotides: TGTGCCAGCAGTTTATCCGGGGGAGAAAAACTGTTTTTT.

The V and J genes are TRBV19 and TRBJ1-2; TRBD1 might be the D (5 bases). Trimming took 4 bases from V and 8 from J, leaving 8 bases between them. Germline CDR1 and CDR2: LNHDA and SQIVND (reference sequence). The length of the CDR3 is 11 residues. This CDR3 is CASSRGEGYTF. The CDR3 DNA sequence: TGTGCCAGTAGTAGAGGGGAAGGCTACACCTTC. Complete variable domain (other parts from reference TRBV19 and TRBJ1-2): DGGITQSPKYLFRKEGQNVTLSCEQNLNHDAMYWYRQDPGQGLRLIYYSQIVNDFQKGDIAEGYSVSREKKESFPLTVTSAQKNPTAFYLCASSRGEGYTFGSGTRLTVV.